This T cell receptor (beta chain) was captured by sequencing in a study of cytomegalovirus exposure and HLA in healthy donors. PCR involved 60 Vbeta and 13 Jbeta primers. Original handling: Counted up in a later analysis, unique TCR beta chains came to some 75 million, with some 11 million shared. TCRdb's table, derived via immunoSEQ multiplex PCR, lists solely in-frame clones and lacks some. V and J calls plus clone size are reproduced from that table; the DNA served to infer D and trimming. The sample records 110,000 or so clones, about 79% being singletons. Notes on this clone: What it recognizes is unknown.

Germline V lookup: CDR1 PRHDT, CDR2 FYEKMQ (reference sequence). Germline trimming cut 0 bases from V and 8 bases from J; bases unmatched to any gene: 6. The CDR3 contains 15 residues. Healthy people donating bone marrow made up the donors. Study-wide points: Most subjects had HLA-A and HLA-B alleles reportedly predicted accurately by TCR beta sequences.

The sample comprised PBMCs. This clonotype was obtained from a woman under 30 in good health and CMV-seronegative. This chain uses TRBV13 with TRBJ2-1; 8 nucleotides line up with TRBD2. CDR3 in amino acids: CASSLGGTRGDEQFF. The DNA of the CDR3 is TGTGCCAGCAGCTTAGGTGGGACTAGAGGGGATGAGCAGTTCTTC.